The T cell receptor beta chain described here comes from a study of blood T cell repertoires in COVID-19. Clones were read by immunoSEQ multiplex PCR, and TCRdb kept only the in-frame ones, dropping some. Of about 240,000 clones listed, 80% to 90% are singletons. The sample holds one count of this clone. This CDR3 is built from 15 residues. From germline, CDR1 is SGHTA and CDR2 FQGNSA. V lost 5 bases, J lost 5 bases, and 9 bases stayed unmatched. Sequences were obtained from PBMCs or T cells enriched from blood (not recorded which). This chain uses TRBV7-2 with TRBJ2-5; 9 nucleotides align to TRBD1. The receptor was isolated from a woman younger than 45 who had recovered from COVID-19. The CDR3 DNA is TGTGCCAGCAGCAGGGACAGGGAAAGGGGTGAGACCCAGTACTTC. This gives the protein CASSRDRERGETQYF. The whole variable domain, remainder taken from reference TRBV7-2 and TRBJ2-5, is GAGVSQSPSNKVTEKGKDVELRCDPISGHTALYWYRQSLGQGLEFLIYFQGNSAPDKSGLPSDRFSAERTGGSVSTLTIQRTQQEDSAVYLCASSRDRERGETQYFGPGTRLLVL.